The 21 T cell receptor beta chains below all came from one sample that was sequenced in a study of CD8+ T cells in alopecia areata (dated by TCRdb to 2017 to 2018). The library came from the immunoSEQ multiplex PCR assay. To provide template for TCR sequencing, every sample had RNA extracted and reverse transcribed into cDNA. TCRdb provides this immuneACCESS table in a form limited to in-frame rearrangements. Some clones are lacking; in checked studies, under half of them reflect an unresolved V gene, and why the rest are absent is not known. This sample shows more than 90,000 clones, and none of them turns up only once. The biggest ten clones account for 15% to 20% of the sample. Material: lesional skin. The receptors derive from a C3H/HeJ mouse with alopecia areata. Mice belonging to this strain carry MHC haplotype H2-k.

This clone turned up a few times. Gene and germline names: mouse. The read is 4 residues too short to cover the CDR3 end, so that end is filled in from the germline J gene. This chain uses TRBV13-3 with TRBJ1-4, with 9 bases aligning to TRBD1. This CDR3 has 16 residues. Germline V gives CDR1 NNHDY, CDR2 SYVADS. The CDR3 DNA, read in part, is TGTGCCAGCAGTGAGCGTACAGGGGGCGCTTCCGAA. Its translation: CASSERTGGASE. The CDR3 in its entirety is CASSERTGGASERLFF.

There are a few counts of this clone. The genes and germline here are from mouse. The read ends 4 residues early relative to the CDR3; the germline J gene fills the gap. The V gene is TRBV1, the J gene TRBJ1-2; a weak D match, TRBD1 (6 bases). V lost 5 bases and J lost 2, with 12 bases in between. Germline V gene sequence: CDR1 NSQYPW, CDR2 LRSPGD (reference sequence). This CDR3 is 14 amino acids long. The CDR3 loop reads CTCSRDIRNSDYTF. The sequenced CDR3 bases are TGCACCTGCAGTAGGGACATACGGAACTCC.

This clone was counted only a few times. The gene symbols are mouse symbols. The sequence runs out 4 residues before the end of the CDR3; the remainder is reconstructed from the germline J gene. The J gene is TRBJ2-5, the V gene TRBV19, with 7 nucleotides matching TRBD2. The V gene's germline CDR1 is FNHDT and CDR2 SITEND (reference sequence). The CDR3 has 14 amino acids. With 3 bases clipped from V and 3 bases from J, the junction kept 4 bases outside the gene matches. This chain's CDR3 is CASSTYWGQDTQYF. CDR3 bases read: TGTGCCAGCAGTACCTACTGGGGACAAGAC.

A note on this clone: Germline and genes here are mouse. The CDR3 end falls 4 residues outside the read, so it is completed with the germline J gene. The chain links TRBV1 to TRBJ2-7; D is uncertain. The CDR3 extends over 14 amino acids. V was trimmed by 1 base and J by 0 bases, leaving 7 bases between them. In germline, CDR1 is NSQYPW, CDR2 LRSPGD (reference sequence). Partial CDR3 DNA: TGCACCTGCAGTGCAGTACATAGCTCCTAT. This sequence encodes CTCSAVHSSY. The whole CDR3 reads CTCSAVHSSYEQYF.

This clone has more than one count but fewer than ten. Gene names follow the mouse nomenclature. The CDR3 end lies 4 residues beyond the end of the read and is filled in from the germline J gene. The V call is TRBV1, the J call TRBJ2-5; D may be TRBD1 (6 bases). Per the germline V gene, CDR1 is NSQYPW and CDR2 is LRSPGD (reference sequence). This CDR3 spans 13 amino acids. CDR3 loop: CTCSEQGWDTQYF. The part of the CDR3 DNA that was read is TGCACCTGCAGTGAACAGGGATGGGAC.

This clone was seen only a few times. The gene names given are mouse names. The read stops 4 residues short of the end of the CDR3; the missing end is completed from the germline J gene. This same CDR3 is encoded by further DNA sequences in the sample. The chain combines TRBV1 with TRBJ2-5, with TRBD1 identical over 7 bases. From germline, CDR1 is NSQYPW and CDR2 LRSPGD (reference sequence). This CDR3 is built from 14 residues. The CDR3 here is CTCSARQGGDTQYF. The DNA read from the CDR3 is TGCACCTGCAGTGCTCGACAGGGTGGAGAC.

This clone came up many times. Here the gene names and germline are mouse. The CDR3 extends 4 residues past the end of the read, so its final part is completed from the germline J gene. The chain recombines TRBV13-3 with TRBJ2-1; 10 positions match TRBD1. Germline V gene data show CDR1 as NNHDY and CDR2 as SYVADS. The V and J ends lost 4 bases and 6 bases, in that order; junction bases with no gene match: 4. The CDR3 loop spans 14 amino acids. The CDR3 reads CASSSDRGTAEQFF. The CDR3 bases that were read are TGTGCCAGCAGTTCGGACAGGGGGACTGCT.

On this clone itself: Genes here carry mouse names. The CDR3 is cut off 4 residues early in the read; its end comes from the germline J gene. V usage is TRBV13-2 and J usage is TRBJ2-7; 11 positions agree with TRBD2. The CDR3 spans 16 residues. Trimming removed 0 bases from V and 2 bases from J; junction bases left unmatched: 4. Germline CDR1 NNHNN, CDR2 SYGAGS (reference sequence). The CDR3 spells CASGDDTGGATYEQYF. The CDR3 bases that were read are TGTGCCAGCGGTGATGACACTGGGGGGGCGACCTAT.

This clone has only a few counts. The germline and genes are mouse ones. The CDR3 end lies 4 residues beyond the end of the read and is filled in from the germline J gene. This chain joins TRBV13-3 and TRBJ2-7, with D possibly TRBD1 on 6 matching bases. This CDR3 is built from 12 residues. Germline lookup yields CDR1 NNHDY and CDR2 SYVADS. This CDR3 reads CASSFQGYEQYF. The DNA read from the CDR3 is TGTGCCAGCAGTTTCCAGGGGTAT.

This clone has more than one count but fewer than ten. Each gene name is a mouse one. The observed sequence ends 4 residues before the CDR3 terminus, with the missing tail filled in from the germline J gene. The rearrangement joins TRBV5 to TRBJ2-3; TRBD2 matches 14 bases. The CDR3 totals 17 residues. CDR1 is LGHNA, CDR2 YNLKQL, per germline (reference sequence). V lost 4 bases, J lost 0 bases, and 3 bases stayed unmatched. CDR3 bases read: TGTGCCAGCAGCCGGGGACTGGGGGGGCGCAGTGCAGAA. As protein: CASSRGLGGRSAE. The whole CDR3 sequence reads CASSRGLGGRSAETLYF.

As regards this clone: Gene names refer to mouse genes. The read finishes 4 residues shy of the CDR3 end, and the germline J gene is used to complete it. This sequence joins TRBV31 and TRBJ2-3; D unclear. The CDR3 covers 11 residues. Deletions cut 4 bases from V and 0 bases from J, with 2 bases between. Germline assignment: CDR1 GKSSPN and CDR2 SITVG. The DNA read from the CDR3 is TGTGCCTGGACAAGTGCAGAA. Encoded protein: CAWTSAE. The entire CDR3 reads CAWTSAETLYF.

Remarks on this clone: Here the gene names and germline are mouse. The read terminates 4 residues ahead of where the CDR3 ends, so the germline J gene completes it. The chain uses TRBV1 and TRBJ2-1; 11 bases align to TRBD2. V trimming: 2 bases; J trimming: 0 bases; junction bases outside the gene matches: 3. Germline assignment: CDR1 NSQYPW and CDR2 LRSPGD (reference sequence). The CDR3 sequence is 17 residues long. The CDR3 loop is CTCSAMTGGGNYAEQFF. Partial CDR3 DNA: TGCACCTGCAGTGCAATGACTGGGGGGGGTAACTATGCT.

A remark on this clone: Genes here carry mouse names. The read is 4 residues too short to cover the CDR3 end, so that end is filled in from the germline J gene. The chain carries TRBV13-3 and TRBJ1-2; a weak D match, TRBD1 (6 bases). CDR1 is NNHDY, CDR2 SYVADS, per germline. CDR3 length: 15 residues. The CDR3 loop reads CASSDSAGGARDYTF. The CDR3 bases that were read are TGTGCCAGCAGTGATAGTGCTGGGGGGGCGCGC.

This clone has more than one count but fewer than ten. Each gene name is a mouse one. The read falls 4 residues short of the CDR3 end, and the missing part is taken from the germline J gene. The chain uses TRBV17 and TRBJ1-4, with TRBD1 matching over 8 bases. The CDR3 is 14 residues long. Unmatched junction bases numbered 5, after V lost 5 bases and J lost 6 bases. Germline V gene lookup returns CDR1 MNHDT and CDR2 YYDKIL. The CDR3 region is CASSETGEDERLFF. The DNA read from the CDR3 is TGTGCTAGCAGTGAGACAGGGGAAGACGAA.

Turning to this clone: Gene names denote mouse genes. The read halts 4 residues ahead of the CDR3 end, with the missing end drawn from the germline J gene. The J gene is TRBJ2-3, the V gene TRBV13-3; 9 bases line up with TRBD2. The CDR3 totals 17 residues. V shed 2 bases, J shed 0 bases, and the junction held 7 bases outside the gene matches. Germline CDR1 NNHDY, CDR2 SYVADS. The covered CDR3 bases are TGTGCCAGCAGTGAGAGGCTGGGGGGGACTAGTGCAGAA. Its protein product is CASSERLGGTSAE. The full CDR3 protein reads CASSERLGGTSAETLYF.

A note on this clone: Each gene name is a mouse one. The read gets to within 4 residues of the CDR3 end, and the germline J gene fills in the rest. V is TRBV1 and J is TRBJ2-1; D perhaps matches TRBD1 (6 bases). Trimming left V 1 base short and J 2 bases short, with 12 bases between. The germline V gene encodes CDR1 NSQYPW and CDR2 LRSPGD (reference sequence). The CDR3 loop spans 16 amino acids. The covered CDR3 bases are TGCACCTGCAGTGCAGGTAACAGGGTGGACTATGCT. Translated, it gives CTCSAGNRVDYA. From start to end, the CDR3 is CTCSAGNRVDYAEQFF.

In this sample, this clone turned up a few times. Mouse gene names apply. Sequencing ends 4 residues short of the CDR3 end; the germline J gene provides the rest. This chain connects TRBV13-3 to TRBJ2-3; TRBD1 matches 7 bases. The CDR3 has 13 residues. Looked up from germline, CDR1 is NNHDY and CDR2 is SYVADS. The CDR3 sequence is CASKDREGETLYF. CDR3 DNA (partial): TGTGCCAGCAAAGACAGGGAGGGAGAA.

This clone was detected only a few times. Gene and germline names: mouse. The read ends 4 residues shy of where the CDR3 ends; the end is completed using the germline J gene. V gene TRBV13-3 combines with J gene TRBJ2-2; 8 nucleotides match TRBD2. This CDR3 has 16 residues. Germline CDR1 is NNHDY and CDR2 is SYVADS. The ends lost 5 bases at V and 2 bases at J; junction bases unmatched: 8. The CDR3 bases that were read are TGTGCCAGCAGACAACTGGGGGAGGACAACACCGGG. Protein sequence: CASRQLGEDNTG. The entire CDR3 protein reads CASRQLGEDNTGQLYF.

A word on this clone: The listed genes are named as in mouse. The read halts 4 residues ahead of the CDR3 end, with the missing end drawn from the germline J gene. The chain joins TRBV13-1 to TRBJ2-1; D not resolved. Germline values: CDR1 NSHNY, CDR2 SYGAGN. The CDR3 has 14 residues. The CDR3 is CASSDANIGAEQFF. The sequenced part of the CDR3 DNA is TGTGCCAGCAGTGATGCAAACATTGGGGCT.

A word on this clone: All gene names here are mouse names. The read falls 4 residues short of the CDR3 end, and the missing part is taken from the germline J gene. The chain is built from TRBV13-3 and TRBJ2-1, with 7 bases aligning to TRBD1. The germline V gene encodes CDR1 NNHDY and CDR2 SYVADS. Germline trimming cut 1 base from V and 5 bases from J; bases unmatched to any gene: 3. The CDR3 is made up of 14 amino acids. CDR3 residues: CASSDLGQNAEQFF. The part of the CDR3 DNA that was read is TGTGCCAGCAGTGATCTGGGACAGAATGCT.

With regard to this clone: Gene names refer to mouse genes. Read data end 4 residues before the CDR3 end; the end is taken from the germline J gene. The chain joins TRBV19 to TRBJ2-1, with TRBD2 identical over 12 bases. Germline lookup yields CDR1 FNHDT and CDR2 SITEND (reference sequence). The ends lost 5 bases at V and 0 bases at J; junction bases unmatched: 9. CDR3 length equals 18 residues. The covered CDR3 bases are TGTGCCAGCAGCCCGGGACTGGGGGGAAGTTATAACTATGCT. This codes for CASSPGLGGSYNYA. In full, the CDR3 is CASSPGLGGSYNYAEQFF.